Listed below are T cell receptor beta chains from one sample, sequenced in a study of blood T cell repertoires in COVID-19. Data came from immunoSEQ multiplex PCR; TCRdb stores just in-frame clones and leaves some out. The sample contains 150,000 to 200,000 clones, 82% of which appear only once. The sequenced material came from peripheral blood. The receptors shown here come from a woman in her 70s with acute or convalescent COVID-19. Each CDR3 is given with its conserved first and last residue. D genes are given only for firm matches. Where a row states a size, it is once, few, many or the class of an expanded clone; other rows omit it.

size	J	D	V	CDR3	DNA
few	TRBJ2-5	-	TRBV15	CATSRDPSQETQYF	TGTGCCACCAGCAGAGATCCCAGCCAAGAGACCCAGTACTTC
-	TRBJ1-2	TRBD1	TRBV28	CASSSRTGGYTF	TGTGCCAGCAGTTCCCGGACAGGGGGCTACACCTTC
-	TRBJ1-1	-	TRBV19	CASSIGTSWRSTEAFF	TGTGCCAGTAGTATAGGCACGTCCTGGAGGAGCACTGAAGCTTTCTTT
-	TRBJ1-6	-	TRBV7-2	CASSPAGPGNSPLHF	TGTGCCAGCAGCCCGGCCGGGCCGGGGAATTCACCCCTCCACTTT
once	TRBJ2-7	-	TRBV2	CASLGLTGESYEQYF	TGTGCCAGCTTGGGCTTGACGGGAGAGTCCTACGAGCAGTACTTC
few	TRBJ2-5	-	TRBV21-1	CASSKTERTSGSIVTQYF	TGTGCCAGCAGCAAGACAGAAAGGACTAGCGGGAGTATCGTGACCCAGTACTTC
-	TRBJ1-5	-	TRBV27	CASRVTGLGQPQHF	TGTGCCAGCAGAGTAACAGGGCTCGGTCAGCCCCAGCATTTT
-	TRBJ2-3	-	TRBV10-2	CASSEMGGLSTDTQYF	TGCGCCAGCAGTGAGATGGGTGGACTTAGCACAGATACGCAGTATTTT
once	TRBJ2-7	-	TRBV2	CASSAGLGGVNYF	TGTGCCAGCAGTGCGGGACTTGGGGGAGTTAACTACTTC
-	TRBJ2-7	TRBD1	TRBV27	CASSASGGWAYEQYF	TGTGCCAGCAGTGCCTCAGGGGGCTGGGCCTACGAGCAGTACTTC
-	TRBJ2-1	TRBD1	TRBV28	CASIGTAYNEQFF	TGTGCCAGCATCGGGACAGCTTACAATGAGCAGTTCTTC
-	TRBJ2-1	TRBD2	TRBV4-1	CASSLAGVDEQFF	TGCGCCAGCAGCTTAGCGGGGGTCGATGAGCAGTTCTTC
-	TRBJ2-1	TRBD2	TRBV6-6	CASSYSTSGDYNEQFF	TGTGCCAGCAGTTACTCGACTAGCGGGGACTACAATGAGCAGTTCTTC
-	TRBJ2-1	TRBD2	TRBV5-5	CASSLVQGFGREANEQFF	TGTGCCAGCAGCTTGGTTCAAGGGTTCGGGAGGGAGGCTAATGAGCAGTTCTTC
-	TRBJ2-7	TRBD2	TRBV4-1	CASSQAPSGIPYEQYF	TGCGCCAGCAGCCAAGCCCCCAGCGGGATACCCTACGAGCAGTACTTC
-	TRBJ2-7	TRBD2	TRBV6-5	CASSRLAGGYEQYF	TGTGCCAGCAGTCGACTAGCGGGGGGATACGAGCAGTACTTC
-	TRBJ2-2	TRBD2	TRBV5-1	CASSWGLADLTGELFF	TGCGCCAGCAGCTGGGGACTAGCGGACCTCACCGGGGAGCTGTTTTTT
-	TRBJ2-1	TRBD1	TRBV28	CASSPQGTGVHNEQFF	TGTGCCAGCAGTCCCCAAGGGACAGGGGTCCACAATGAGCAGTTCTTC
once	TRBJ2-3	-	TRBV4-1	CASSQVSQSFDTQYF	TGCGCCAGCAGCCAAGTTTCCCAGTCATTTGATACGCAGTATTTT
once	TRBJ2-6	-	TRBV18	CASSPITDNSGANVLTF	TGTGCCAGCTCACCTATTACAGATAACTCTGGGGCCAACGTCCTGACTTTC
-	TRBJ2-7	TRBD2	TRBV6-5	CASSSSAGSSYEQYF	TGTGCCAGCAGTTCCTCAGCGGGGAGTTCCTACGAGCAGTACTTC
-	TRBJ2-7	TRBD2	TRBV15	CATRKGLTSDEQYF	TGTGCCACCCGAAAGGGACTAACGTCGGACGAGCAGTACTTC
-	TRBJ2-7	TRBD1	TRBV10-1	CASSRDRSYEQYF	TGCGCCAGCAGTCGGGACAGATCCTACGAGCAGTACTTC
-	TRBJ1-4	-	TRBV24-1	CATRAGETTNEKLFF	TGTGCCACCAGGGCAGGGGAAACAACTAATGAAAAACTGTTTTTT
once	TRBJ2-1	TRBD2	TRBV18	CASSPPGLVNEQFF	TGTGCCAGCTCACCACCGGGACTAGTCAATGAGCAGTTCTTC
-	TRBJ2-3	-	TRBV7-2	CASSLKGGDTQYF	TGTGCCAGCAGCTTAAAGGGGGGGGATACGCAGTATTTT
once	TRBJ1-6	-	TRBV5-6	CASSLIGLDSPLHF	TGTGCCAGCAGCTTGATCGGACTAGACTCACCCCTCCACTTT
-	TRBJ1-5	-	TRBV18	CASSPLGGNQPQHF	TGTGCCAGCTCACCATTGGGCGGCAATCAGCCCCAGCATTTT
-	TRBJ2-5	-	TRBV9	CASSQGGGARQETQYF	TGTGCCAGCAGCCAAGGGGGGGGAGCACGGCAAGAGACCCAGTACTTC
-	TRBJ1-1	TRBD1	TRBV4-3	CASSQGDRGWTEAFF	TGCGCCAGCAGCCAAGGGGACAGGGGGTGGACTGAAGCTTTCTTT
-	TRBJ2-7	TRBD2	TRBV28	CASSTGTSVYEQYF	TGTGCCAGCTCTACCGGGACTAGTGTCTACGAGCAGTACTTC
-	TRBJ1-1	TRBD1	TRBV7-9	CASSWGTGGAGEAFF	TGTGCCAGCAGCTGGGGGACAGGGGGCGCGGGTGAAGCTTTCTTT
-	TRBJ1-1	-	TRBV4-1	CASSQEGGSTEAFF	TGCGCCAGCAGCCAAGAGGGGGGAAGCACTGAAGCTTTCTTT
-	TRBJ1-1	-	TRBV18	CASSPWAGITEAFF	TGTGCCAGCTCACCATGGGCAGGGATTACTGAAGCTTTCTTT
-	TRBJ1-1	-	TRBV7-9	CASSLIANTEAFF	TGTGCCAGCAGCTTAATAGCAAACACTGAAGCTTTCTTT
-	TRBJ2-1	-	TRBV12-2	CASRRTGSSGVYNEQFF	TGTGCAAGTCGCCGGACGGGGTCTAGCGGAGTGTACAATGAGCAGTTCTTC
-	TRBJ2-7	-	TRBV7-8	CASSYSTVYEQYF	TGTGCCAGCAGCTATTCGACAGTCTACGAGCAGTACTTC
-	TRBJ2-1	TRBD2	TRBV9	CASSNSGLAGAEQFF	TGTGCCAGCAGCAACTCGGGACTAGCGGGGGCTGAGCAGTTCTTC
-	TRBJ1-5	-	TRBV28	CASSLQASSNQPQHF	TGTGCCAGCAGTTTACAGGCGAGTAGCAATCAGCCCCAGCATTTT
once	TRBJ1-3	-	TRBV11-2	CASAFNRDGNTIYF	TGTGCCAGCGCCTTTAACAGGGATGGAAACACCATATATTTT
-	TRBJ2-3	TRBD1	TRBV15	CATSVRDRGSNTQYF	TGTGCCACCAGTGTCCGGGACAGGGGTTCTAATACGCAGTATTTT
-	TRBJ2-5	-	TRBV2	CASSGTVRETQYF	TGTGCCAGCAGTGGGACTGTCCGAGAGACCCAGTACTTC
-	TRBJ1-5	-	TRBV23-1	CASSQPHPLGNQPQHF	TGCGCCAGCAGTCAACCGCACCCTCTAGGCAATCAGCCCCAGCATTTT
-	TRBJ1-1	-	TRBV2	CASSEVTRRAFF	TGTGCCAGCAGTGAAGTGACTCGGCGGGCTTTCTTT
-	TRBJ2-5	-	TRBV24-1	CATSDLPRDTDVETQYF	TGTGCCACCAGTGATTTGCCACGGGACACCGACGTGGAGACCCAGTACTTC
-	TRBJ2-1	TRBD1	TRBV11-3	CASSSSRTGGSEQFF	TGTGCCAGCAGTTCTTCCCGGACAGGGGGCAGTGAGCAGTTCTTC
-	TRBJ2-1	TRBD2	TRBV10-2	CASRTSGRAREQFF	TGCGCCAGCAGGACTAGCGGGAGGGCCCGTGAGCAGTTCTTC
-	TRBJ1-1	-	TRBV29-1	CSVRAGGKEAFF	TGCAGCGTGAGGGCGGGTGGTAAAGAAGCTTTCTTT
few	TRBJ2-5	-	TRBV5-6	CASSLGYGRETQYF	TGTGCCAGCAGCTTGGGTTACGGGAGAGAGACCCAGTACTTC
-	TRBJ2-1	TRBD2	TRBV4-1	CASSQVVAGSQFF	TGCGCCAGCAGCCAAGTAGTAGCGGGGTCGCAGTTCTTC
-	TRBJ2-3	TRBD1	TRBV9	CASSPRDRVTDTQYF	TGTGCCAGCAGCCCTCGGGACAGGGTGACAGATACGCAGTATTTT